The TCR beta chain under discussion was sequenced for a study of regulatory T cells in long-lasting Graves disease. The trim removed 6 bases at V and 5 bases at J, leaving 10 bases unmatched. The CDR3 covers 15 residues. This clonotype appeared once. What it recognizes is unknown. Time point in this sample: persistent/refractory GD, antithyroid drugs over 5 years with positive TRAb. From PBMCs, RNA was extracted and then used to make the TCR library. Building the TCR beta libraries relied on iRepertoire HTBI primers, and CDR3 regions underwent Arm-PCR. Each CDR3 protein gets one entry after TCRdb re-called the multiplex PCR reads with MiXCR. The data contain 700,000 or so distinct CDR3 sequences, 30% of them singletons. Study-wide results and limits: Only a small sample size was used, which may have cut accuracy. Favoring TRBV28, TRBJ1-2 and TRBJ2-5 was a feature seen in persistent disease.

The TCR was taken from a female donor with Graves disease. The specimen was peripheral blood mononuclear cells (PBMCs), collected when the disease was refractory, from a patient treated with antithyroid drugs. The rearrangement joins TRBV12-3 or TRBV12-4 to TRBJ1-5; TRBD1 matches at 7 bases. CDR3 protein: CASRPPGQRYQPQHF. The CDR3 bases are TGTGCCAGCAGGCCTCCGGGACAGAGATATCAGCCCCAGCATTTT.